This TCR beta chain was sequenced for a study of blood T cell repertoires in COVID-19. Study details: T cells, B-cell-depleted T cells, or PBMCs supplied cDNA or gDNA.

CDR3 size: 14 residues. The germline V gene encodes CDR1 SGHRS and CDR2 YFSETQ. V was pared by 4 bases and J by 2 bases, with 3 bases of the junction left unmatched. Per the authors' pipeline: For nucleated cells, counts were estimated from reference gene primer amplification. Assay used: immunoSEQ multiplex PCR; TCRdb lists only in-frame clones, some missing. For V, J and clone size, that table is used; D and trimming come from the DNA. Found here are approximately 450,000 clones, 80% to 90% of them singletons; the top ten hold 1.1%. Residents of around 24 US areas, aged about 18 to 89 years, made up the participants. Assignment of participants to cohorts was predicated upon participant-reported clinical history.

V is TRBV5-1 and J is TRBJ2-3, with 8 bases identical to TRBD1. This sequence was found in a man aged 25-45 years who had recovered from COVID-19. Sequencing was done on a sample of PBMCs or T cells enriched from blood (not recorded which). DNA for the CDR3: TGCGCCAGCAGCCAACAGGGGGACACAGATACGCAGTATTTT. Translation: CASSQQGDTDTQYF. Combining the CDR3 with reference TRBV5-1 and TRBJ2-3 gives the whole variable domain KAGVTQTPRYLIKTRGQQVTLSCSPISGHRSVSWYQQTPGQGLQFLFEYFSETQRNKGNFPGRFSGRQFSNSRSEMNVSTLELGDSALYLCASSQQGDTDTQYFGPGTRLTVL.